This entry concerns a single T cell receptor beta chain. What it recognizes is unknown. CTLA-4 blockade with ipilimumab, together with focal radiation, was given to patients with chemo-refractory metastatic non-small-cell lung cancer. The V and J ends lost 4 bases and 5 bases, in that order; junction bases with no gene match: 8. The CDR3 is 16 amino acids. Looked up from germline, CDR1 is SGHNT and CDR2 is YYREEE (reference sequence). This specimen belongs to a study of radiotherapy plus CTLA-4 blockade in lung cancer. Overall study context: Objective response was observed in about 19% of patients, and disease control in approximately 33%.

Only in-frame clones appear in the TCRdb table, and some are missing; sequencing was by immunoSEQ multiplex PCR. The sample yields more than 90,000 clones, roughly 86% seen once. The study's findings and limits: TCR clones of tumor origin grew in blood after radiotherapy plus ipilimumab.

This clonotype originated in a human donor with non-small cell lung cancer that progressed on radiotherapy plus ipilimumab. Some clones in this sample may be carry-over from other donors' samples. The chain links TRBV5-4 to TRBJ2-3, with TRBD2 matching 12 bases. The sequences come from peripheral blood, collected from a patient treated with radiotherapy plus ipilimumab. The chain's CDR3 is CASSHPTSGGGDTQYF. CDR3 nucleotides: TGTGCCAGCAGCCATCCGACTAGCGGGGGAGGAGATACGCAGTATTTT.